This TCR beta chain was identified in a study of blood T cell repertoires in COVID-19 (dated by TCRdb to the early 2020s). Some background on the complete study: Samples from collaborators originated in the United States, Italy and Spain and spanned both the acute and convalescent phases of COVID-19. HLA class I and class II types, where available, came from metadata supplied by the sample provider rather than from assay-based typing. Sample metadata almost always included a de-identified subject ID, COVID-19 status, age in years and sex. The repertoires were made available in a free public database intended to serve as a resource for research on the immune response to SARS-CoV-2. The prospective study material was composed of cDNA or gDNA derived from T cells, B-cell-depleted T cells, or PBMCs. Deeply sampled blood TCRbeta repertoires from subjects exposed to, actively infected with, or recovered from COVID-19 were included in the dataset. Samples came from the ongoing ImmuneRACE study (first 160 participants) plus 1,254 subjects from 6 global collaborators. General conclusions and limits of the study: Clinical and demographic metadata were provided uncurated, with the amount varying by source and participant.

The immunoSEQ Assay, a bias-controlled multiplex PCR, was used to amplify TCRbeta CDR3 regions from genomic DNA. The study's processing was this. The number of nucleated cells in each sample was estimated from the amplification of reference gene primers within the assay. To quantify the absolute abundance of each unique TCRbeta CDR3 rearrangement, sequence reads were collapsed and filtered. For each sample, productive Simpson clonality was calculated as the square root of Simpson's diversity index across productive rearrangements. What TCRdb holds here is the immuneACCESS table cut down to in-frame rearrangements. Part of the clones is not present; checked against another copy, under half of the missing clones reflect an unresolved V gene, and the others are unexplained. V and J calls and clone size come straight from that table; D and trimming were deduced from the DNA. The sample has fewer than 250,000 clones on record, roughly 90% of them singletons. 5.5% to 6.5% of the sample is taken by the ten largest.

Another Seattle source contributed samples from volunteer blood donors who had recovered from COVID-19. Each collaborating institution followed its own protocols to collect whole blood in K2EDTA tubes. For TCRbeta analysis, collaborator samples were shipped as frozen whole blood, as isolated PBMCs, or as DNA extracted from either sample type. V and J lose 7 bases and 0 bases, and a span of 11 bases separates them. The CDR3 has 13 amino acids, counting the end cysteine and phenylalanine. Here the CDR3 DNA is all that survives: 39 bases in frame from base 1. Taken from the germline V gene (reference sequence), the CDR1 and CDR2 loops are GTSNPN and SVGIG. For this clone: Its target antigen remains unknown. Within one base of it there is no much larger clone, and no base qualities were kept.

Sequenced: peripheral blood. The clonotype originates from a man aged 55 to 70 who had recovered from COVID-19. The chain employs TRBV30 and TRBJ2-3; the D gene is perhaps TRBD2, on 5 matching bases. The bases read TGTGCCTTGGAGAGGGATAGCACAGATACGCAGTATTTT. This gives the protein CALERDSTDTQYF.